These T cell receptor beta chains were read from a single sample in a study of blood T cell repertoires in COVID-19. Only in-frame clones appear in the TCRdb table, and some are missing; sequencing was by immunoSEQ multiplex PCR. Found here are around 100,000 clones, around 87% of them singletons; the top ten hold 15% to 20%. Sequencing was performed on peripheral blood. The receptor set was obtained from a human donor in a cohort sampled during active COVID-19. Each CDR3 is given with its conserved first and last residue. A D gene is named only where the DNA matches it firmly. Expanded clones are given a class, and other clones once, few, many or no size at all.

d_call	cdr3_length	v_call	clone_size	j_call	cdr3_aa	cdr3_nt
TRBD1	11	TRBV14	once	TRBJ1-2	CASGTGYGYTF	TGTGCCAGCGGGACAGGGTATGGCTACACCTTC
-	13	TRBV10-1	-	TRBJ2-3	CASSEDFADTQYF	TGCGCCAGCAGTGAGGACTTCGCAGATACGCAGTATTTT
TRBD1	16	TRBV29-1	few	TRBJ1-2	CSVEDLDRVDLYGYTF	TGCAGCGTTGAAGACTTGGACAGGGTTGATCTCTATGGCTACACCTTC
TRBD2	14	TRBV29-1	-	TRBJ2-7	CSVDTGTSGYEQYF	TGCAGCGTGGACACCGGGACTAGCGGCTACGAGCAGTACTTC
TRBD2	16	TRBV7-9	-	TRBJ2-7	CASSSLRRGGSDEQYF	TGTGCCAGCAGCTCCCTGCGCCGGGGGGGCTCGGACGAGCAGTACTTC
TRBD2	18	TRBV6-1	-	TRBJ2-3	CASSELGLAGGPTDTQYF	TGTGCCAGCAGTGAATTGGGGCTAGCGGGAGGGCCCACAGATACGCAGTATTTT
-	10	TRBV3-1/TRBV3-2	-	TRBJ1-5	CAAQGQPQHF	TGTGCCGCGCAGGGTCAGCCCCAGCATTTT
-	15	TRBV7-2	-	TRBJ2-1	CASSLLSDGIDEQFF	TGTGCCAGCAGCTTATTGTCGGACGGGATAGACGAGCAGTTCTTC
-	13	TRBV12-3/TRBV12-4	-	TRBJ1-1	CASSLDRPLEAFF	TGTGCCAGCAGCCTCGACAGACCGCTTGAAGCTTTCTTT
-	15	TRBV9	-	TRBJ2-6	CASSVTGSGANVLTF	TGTGCCAGCAGCGTGACAGGTTCTGGGGCCAACGTCCTGACTTTC
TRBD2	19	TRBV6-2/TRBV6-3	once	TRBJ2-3	CASSLDRGGLAVSTDTQYF	TGTGCCAGCAGCCTAGACAGGGGAGGACTAGCGGTGAGCACAGATACGCAGTATTTT
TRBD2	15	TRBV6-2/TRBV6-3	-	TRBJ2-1	CASRPLAAAYNEQFF	TGTGCCAGCAGGCCTCTAGCGGCAGCCTACAATGAGCAGTTCTTC
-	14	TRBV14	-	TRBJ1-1	CASSQAGSGTEAFF	TGTGCCAGCAGCCAAGCCGGGTCGGGCACTGAAGCTTTCTTT
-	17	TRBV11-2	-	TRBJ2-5	CASSSRPQGTPQETQYF	TGTGCCAGCAGCTCCCGCCCGCAGGGTACCCCCCAAGAGACCCAGTACTTC
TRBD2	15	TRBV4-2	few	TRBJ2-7	CASSHAGTSNYEQYF	TGTGCCAGCAGCCACGCCGGGACTAGTAACTACGAGCAGTACTTC
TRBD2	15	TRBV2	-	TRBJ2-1	CASTRGSGPYNEQFF	TGTGCCAGCACCCGCGGTAGCGGGCCTTACAATGAGCAGTTCTTC
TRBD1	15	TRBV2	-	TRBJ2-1	CASRGWTGVNNEQFF	TGTGCCAGCAGGGGGTGGACAGGGGTGAACAATGAGCAGTTCTTC
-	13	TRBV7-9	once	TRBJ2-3	CASSLGVAVTQYF	TGTGCCAGCAGCTTAGGAGTAGCAGTTACGCAGTATTTT
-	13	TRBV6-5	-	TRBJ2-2	CASSSSPPGELFF	TGTGCCAGCAGTTCTTCCCCCCCCGGGGAGCTGTTTTTT
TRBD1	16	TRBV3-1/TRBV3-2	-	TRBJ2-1	CASSHLDRGAQNEQFF	TGTGCCAGCAGCCATTTGGACAGGGGGGCTCAGAATGAGCAGTTCTTC
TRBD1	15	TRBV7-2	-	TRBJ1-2	CASSLAGTAFEGYTF	TGTGCCAGCAGCTTGGCCGGGACAGCGTTCGAGGGCTACACCTTC
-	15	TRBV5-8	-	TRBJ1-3	CASSLDSHSGNTIYF	TGTGCCAGCAGCTTGGACAGCCACTCTGGAAACACCATATATTTT